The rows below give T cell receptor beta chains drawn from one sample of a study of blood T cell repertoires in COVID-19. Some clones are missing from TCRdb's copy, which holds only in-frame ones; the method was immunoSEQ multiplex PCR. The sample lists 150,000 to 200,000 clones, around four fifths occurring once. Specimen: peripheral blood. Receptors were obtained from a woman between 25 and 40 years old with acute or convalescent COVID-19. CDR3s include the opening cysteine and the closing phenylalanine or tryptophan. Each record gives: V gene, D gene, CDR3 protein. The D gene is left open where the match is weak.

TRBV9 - CASSSDRNLNTIYF
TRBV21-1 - CASSKPPRNSDRYSPLHF
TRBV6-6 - CASRAGDSRGQPQHF
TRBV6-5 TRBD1 CASSLTGVPNTEAFF
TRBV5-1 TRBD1 CASRERDRAYEQYF
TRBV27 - CATKRGGDGNTIYF
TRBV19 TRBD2 CASGLVGTYNEQFF
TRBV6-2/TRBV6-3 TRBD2 CASSWELAGVSSNYEQYF
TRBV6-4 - CATSPEDEQYF
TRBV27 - CASSLRQDPKQYF
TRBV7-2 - CASSKDWRPLQETQYF
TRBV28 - CASSHPGFSNQPQHF
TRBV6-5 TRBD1 CASRPQGAYEQYF
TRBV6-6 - CASRNRSPTEAFF
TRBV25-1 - CASSRTVHEQYF
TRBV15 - CATSRERPEVSPLHF
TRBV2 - CASPGSPRSFDGYTF
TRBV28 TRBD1 CASQRQGPGRPLHF
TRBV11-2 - CASSSHAGIGQPQHF
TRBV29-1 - CSALEDYGYTF
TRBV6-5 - CATHSVSYEQYF
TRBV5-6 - CASSLYDSRSKNIQYF
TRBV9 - CASSVDGGSEGVF
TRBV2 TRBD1 CASRVQGFGNQPQHF
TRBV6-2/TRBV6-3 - CASSSGDNQPQHF
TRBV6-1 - CASSEGKATGGYTF
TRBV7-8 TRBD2 CASSLSVAGGASTDTQYF
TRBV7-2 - CASSLIRVQNTEAFF
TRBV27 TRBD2 CASSRTSRIAKNIQYF
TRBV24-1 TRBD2 CATSDASGGIYEQYF
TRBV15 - CATTAGFTGELFF
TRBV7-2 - CASSLIQGHGYTF
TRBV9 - CASSVAFDGPLYGYTF
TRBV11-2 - CASSSPGSRGYGYTF